One sample yielded the 20 T cell receptor beta chains listed below, sequenced in a study of blood T cell repertoires in COVID-19. Clones were read by immunoSEQ multiplex PCR, and TCRdb kept only the in-frame ones, dropping some. The repertoire holds over 100,000 clones, with over 80% as singletons. The sample taken for sequencing was peripheral blood. The receptors were sampled from a woman aged 60-75 years with acute or convalescent COVID-19.

The chain joins TRBV19 to TRBJ1-6, with a possible D match to TRBD1 (5 bases). Germline CDR1 LNHDA, CDR2 SQIVND (reference sequence). Trimming cost V 6 bases and J 0 bases, with 12 bases left between them. The CDR3 length is 16 residues. The CDR3 nucleotides read TGTGCCAGTAGGGACACCTTGAGCTCCTATAATTCACCCCTCCACTTT. Its protein product is CASRDTLSSYNSPLHF. Using reference TRBV19 and TRBJ1-6 for the parts outside the CDR3, the full variable domain is DGGITQSPKYLFRKEGQNVTLSCEQNLNHDAMYWYRQDPGQGLRLIYYSQIVNDFQKGDIAEGYSVSREKKESFPLTVTSAQKNPTAFYLCASRDTLSSYNSPLHFGNGTRLTVT.

CDR3 region: CASSESAYNEQFF. As DNA, the CDR3 is TGTGCCAGCAGTGAGTCAGCCTACAATGAGCAGTTCTTC. The chain carries TRBV25-1 and TRBJ2-1; D call uncertain. Germline V CDR1 and CDR2: MGHDK, SYGVNS. Deletions cut 3 bases from V and 2 bases from J, with 5 bases between. The CDR3 length is 13 residues.

CDR3 sequence reads: CASSPSAPGGVGTEAFF. CDR3 nucleotides: TGTGCCAGCTCCCCTTCGGCGCCAGGGGGAGTGGGCACTGAAGCTTTCTTT. The rearrangement links TRBV18 to TRBJ1-1; 7 nucleotides agree with TRBD1. CDR3 length equals 17 residues. Germline-derived CDR1 and CDR2 are KGHSH and LQKENI. V lost 6 bases to trimming and J lost 4 bases; unmatched junction nucleotides: 17.

This clone was seen more than once but under ten times. The chain is built from TRBV19 and TRBJ1-5; perhaps TRBD1 as D (5 bases). The CDR3 contains 13 residues. Germline CDR1 and CDR2: LNHDA and SQIVND (reference sequence). Trimming took 1 base from V and 5 from J, leaving 6 bases between them. CDR3 amino acids: CASSIGGDQPQHF. The CDR3 nucleotides are TGTGCCAGTAGTATAGGGGGCGATCAGCCCCAGCATTTT. Looking up the rest from reference TRBV19 and TRBJ1-5 gives the full variable domain: DGGITQSPKYLFRKEGQNVTLSCEQNLNHDAMYWYRQDPGQGLRLIYYSQIVNDFQKGDIAEGYSVSREKKESFPLTVTSAQKNPTAFYLCASSIGGDQPQHFGDGTRLSIL.

This clone was observed a few times. The rearrangement joins TRBV18 to TRBJ2-7; D perhaps matches TRBD2 (6 bases). This CDR3 comprises 15 residues. Trimming took 1 base from V and 0 from J, leaving 10 bases between them. Germline V CDR1 and CDR2: KGHSH, LQKENI. CDR3 residues: CASSPQRASSYEQYF. CDR3 sequence (DNA): TGTGCCAGCTCACCACAGCGGGCGAGCTCCTACGAGCAGTACTTC.

This clone occurred a few times. The chain carries TRBV28 and TRBJ2-1, with D maybe TRBD2 (7 bases). The germline V gene encodes CDR1 MDHEN and CDR2 SYDVKM. The length of the CDR3 is 13 residues. V gave up 11 bases and J gave up 5 bases, with 16 bases separating them. The CDR3 coding sequence is TGTGCCGGTAGGGGGGGGGCCAACAATGAGCAGTTCTTC. Translation: CAGRGGANNEQFF. Complete variable domain (other parts from reference TRBV28 and TRBJ2-1): DVKVTQSSRYLVKRTGEKVFLECVQDMDHENMFWYRQDPGLGLRLIYFSYDVKMKEKGDIPEGYSVSREKKERFSLILESASTNQTSMYLCAGRGGANNEQFFGPGTRLTVL.

The V call is TRBV18, the J call TRBJ1-1; TRBD1 is a possible D gene (5 bases). CDR3 size: 14 residues. Between the trimmed V and J ends, which lost 5 bases and 4 bases, there was a span of 14 bases. Germline-derived CDR1 and CDR2 are KGHSH and LQKENI. This chain's CDR3 is CASSRGQDITEAFF. The DNA of the CDR3 is TGTGCCAGCTCAAGGGGCCAAGACATCACTGAAGCTTTCTTT.

The V gene is TRBV7-2, the J gene TRBJ2-5; 8 nucleotides align to TRBD2. The V gene end was trimmed by 5 bases and the J gene end by 4 bases; junction bases not matched to a gene: 6. Germline V gene data show CDR1 as SGHTA and CDR2 as FQGNSA. The CDR3 has 14 residues. The CDR3 loop is CASSANLAGETQYF. CDR3 in DNA: TGTGCCAGCAGCGCTAATCTAGCGGGAGAGACCCAGTACTTC.

The chain carries TRBV6-6 and TRBJ1-4; 9 bases are shared with TRBD1. CDR3 length: 14 residues. The junction had 3 bases not matched to a gene; V was cut back by 5 bases and J by 5 bases. Germline V gene lookup returns CDR1 MNHNY and CDR2 SVGAGI (reference sequence). CDR3 DNA sequence: TGTGCCAGCAGTCAACAGGGGGCGAATGAAAAACTGTTTTTT. Its protein is CASSQQGANEKLFF.

The V gene is TRBV12-3 or TRBV12-4, the J gene TRBJ2-7, with D hard to call. CDR3 length: 12 amino acids. V gave up 3 bases and J gave up 2 bases, with 5 bases separating them. CDR3 amino acids: CASSFGTYEQYF. CDR3 nucleotide sequence: TGTGCCAGCAGTTTTGGCACCTACGAGCAGTACTTC.

This rearrangement joins TRBV6-6 to TRBJ1-1, with 7 bases that match TRBD1. V was pared by 6 bases and J by 8 bases, with 9 bases of the junction left unmatched. Germline V gene sequence: CDR1 MNHNY, CDR2 SVGAGI (reference sequence). The CDR3 is 13 residues long. CDR3 amino acids: CASRTTGIDEAFF. CDR3 nucleotide sequence: TGTGCCAGCAGGACGACAGGGATAGACGAAGCTTTCTTT.

The J gene is TRBJ1-3, the V gene TRBV29-1; D remains unclear. This CDR3 contains 13 residues. Trimming stripped 4 bases from V and 3 bases from J, with 10 bases between. Germline lookup yields CDR1 SQVTM and CDR2 ANQGSEA. The CDR3 DNA is TGCAGCGTTGCACCAGGCCTTGGAAACACCATATATTTT. It encodes CSVAPGLGNTIYF.

V gene TRBV19 combines with J gene TRBJ1-5, with 8 nucleotides matching TRBD1. There are 15 residues in the CDR3. With V trimmed by 6 bases and J by 0 bases, 4 bases remained unmatched. CDR1 is LNHDA, CDR2 SQIVND, per germline (reference sequence). The CDR3 is CASRHGTGSNQPQHF. The DNA for the CDR3 is TGTGCCAGTAGACACGGGACAGGTAGCAATCAGCCCCAGCATTTT.

This clone was seen more than once but under ten times. The V call is TRBV5-1, the J call TRBJ2-1; 9 nucleotides match TRBD2. V shed 7 bases, J shed 4 bases, and the junction held 9 bases outside the gene matches. This CDR3 comprises 15 residues. In germline, CDR1 is SGHRS, CDR2 YFSETQ. The CDR3 nucleotides read TGCGCCAGCCGGGGTCGACTAGCGGAATACAATGAGCAGTTCTTC. Its protein is CASRGRLAEYNEQFF.

The chain has TRBV5-6 and TRBJ1-2; 7 bases align to TRBD1. Germline values: CDR1 SGHDT, CDR2 YYEEEE. This CDR3 has 16 residues. After removal of 0 bases from V and 2 bases from J, the junction contained 7 bases not matched to a gene. This CDR3 reads CASSLEGAGANYGYTF. In nucleotides, the CDR3 is TGTGCCAGCAGCTTGGAGGGGGCAGGGGCCAACTATGGCTACACCTTC.

The table lists this clone with a count of one. The chain links TRBV19 to TRBJ2-7; 9 nucleotides align to TRBD2. This CDR3 spans 15 amino acids. After removal of 1 base from V and 2 bases from J, the junction contained 3 bases not matched to a gene. CDR1 and CDR2 (germline): LNHDA, SQIVND (reference sequence). This chain's CDR3 is CASSIGLAGTYEQYF. The CDR3 nucleotides are TGTGCCAGTAGTATAGGGCTAGCGGGAACCTACGAGCAGTACTTC.

This sequence joins TRBV27 and TRBJ2-3, with D tentatively TRBD1 (5 bases). Germline V CDR1 and CDR2: MNHEY, SMNVEV (reference sequence). This CDR3 region has 13 residues. The ends were cut back, 3 bases at V and 3 bases at J, with 7 bases in the middle. CDR3 nucleotide sequence: TGTGCCAGCAGTTTTAGGGGAACAGATACGCAGTATTTT. It codes for CASSFRGTDTQYF.

The genes are TRBV11-2 and TRBJ1-2, with D possibly matching TRBD1 (6 bases). Trimming cost V 5 bases and J 6 bases, with 16 bases left between them. The germline CDR1 and CDR2 sequences are SGHAT and FQNNGV. The CDR3 covers 14 residues. The CDR3 DNA follows: TGTGCCAGCAGCCCCTTTGGGGGCGCCCATGGCTACACCTTC. This translates into CASSPFGGAHGYTF.

This clone turned up a few times. The chain employs TRBV6-6 and TRBJ1-2; 9 nucleotides align to TRBD1. CDR1 and CDR2 from the germline V gene are MNHNY and SVGAGI (reference sequence). After removal of 6 bases from V and 7 bases from J, the junction contained 9 bases not matched to a gene. This CDR3 region has 14 residues. CDR3 coding DNA: TGTGCCAGCAGCCACACCGGGACAGGGACTGGCTACACCTTC. Residues: CASSHTGTGTGYTF.

V and J are TRBV6-5 and TRBJ2-1; 7 bases match TRBD1. J was trimmed by 8 bases and V by 8 bases; bases with no gene match: 12. The CDR3 runs to 14 residues. CDR1 and CDR2 from the germline V gene are MNHEY and SVGAGI. CDR3 loop: CASHRGKLADEQFF. CDR3 bases: TGTGCCAGCCACAGGGGAAAGCTAGCCGATGAGCAGTTCTTC.